This T cell receptor beta chain was identified in a study of blood T cell repertoires in COVID-19. TCRdb's copy holds only in-frame clones and misses some; the assay was immunoSEQ multiplex PCR. The sample has 380,000 or so clones; 70% to 90% are singletons. V dropped 0 bases and J dropped 7; count of bases not matched to a gene: 2. In germline, CDR1 is SGHDN, CDR2 FVKESK. CDR3 length: 13 amino acids. This chain links TRBV14 with TRBJ1-1; TRBD1 aligns across 7 bases. The receptor was derived from a man aged 35-49 years with acute or convalescent COVID-19. Sequenced: peripheral blood. This chain's CDR3 is CASSQDRQGEAFF. The DNA of the CDR3 is TGTGCCAGCAGCCAAGATAGACAGGGTGAAGCTTTCTTT. The complete variable domain, with remaining parts taken from reference TRBV14 and TRBJ1-1, reads EAGVTQFPSHSVIEKGQTVTLRCDPISGHDNLYWYRRVMGKEIKFLLHFVKESKQDESGMPNNRFLAERTGGTYSTLKVQPAELEDSGVYFCASSQDRQGEAFFGQGTRLTVV.